Below are 32 T cell receptor beta chains sequenced from a single sample in a study of shared clonotypes between healthy human individuals. Only in-frame clones appear in the TCRdb table, and some are missing; sequencing was by immunoSEQ multiplex PCR. The table lists millions of clones, approximately 94% of them singletons, with around 0.14% in the top ten. The specimen was naive CD4+ T cells sorted from blood. Sample subset: CD45RA+ positively selected. The source of these receptors is a man younger than 35 in good health.

The chain uses TRBV5-1 and TRBJ1-2; D is perhaps TRBD1 (6 bases). Trimming took 4 bases from V and 7 from J, leaving 20 bases between them. CDR1 SGHRS and CDR2 YFSETQ come from the germline V gene. CDR3 size: 15 residues. The chain's CDR3 is CASSPTPTGLIGYTF. CDR3 in DNA: TGCGCCAGCAGCCCCACACCAACAGGGCTCATTGGCTACACCTTC.

The J gene is TRBJ1-4, the V gene TRBV5-8, with a possible D match to TRBD1 (6 bases). This CDR3 is built from 14 residues. V lost 5 bases to trimming and J lost 8 bases, with 16 bases between them. In germline, CDR1 is SGHTS, CDR2 YDEGEE. The CDR3 DNA sequence: TGTGCCAGCAGTTTTACAGGGATAGGCGAAAAACTGTTTTTT. This sequence encodes CASSFTGIGEKLFF.

The V and J genes are TRBV11-2 and TRBJ1-3; D is unclear. Trimming took 6 bases from V and 2 from J, leaving 8 bases between them. Per germline, CDR1 SGHAT and CDR2 FQNNGV. The CDR3 covers 13 residues. CDR3 region: CASRQQPGNTIYF. CDR3 DNA sequence: TGTGCCAGCAGACAACAACCTGGAAACACCATATATTTT.

The J gene is TRBJ2-7, the V gene TRBV7-2; 9 positions match TRBD1. Per germline, CDR1 SGHTA and CDR2 FQGNSA. V lost 4 bases to trimming and J lost 3 bases; unmatched junction nucleotides: 4. CDR3 size: 14 residues. CDR3 sequence reads: CASSSTGGIYEQYF. The CDR3 bases are TGTGCCAGCAGCTCGACAGGGGGAATCTACGAGCAGTACTTC.

As to this clone: Other DNA variants within this sample encode the same CDR3. The J gene is TRBJ1-3, the V gene TRBV6-5; D is unclear. The CDR3 covers 13 residues. The germline gives CDR1 MNHEY, CDR2 SVGAGI. V lost 4 bases and J 1 base, leaving 5 bases between the germline ends. Here the CDR3 reads CASSSPSGNTIYF. In nucleotides, the CDR3 is TGTGCCAGCAGTTCCCCTTCTGGAAACACCATATATTTT.

The chain links TRBV6-5 to TRBJ2-5, with D perhaps given as TRBD1 or TRBD2 (6 bases each). V lost 4 bases to trimming and J lost 1 base, with 13 bases between them. The CDR3 is made up of 15 amino acids. Germline V gene lookup returns CDR1 MNHEY and CDR2 SVGAGI. The CDR3 is CASSWAQGGQETQYF. The CDR3 DNA reads TGTGCCAGCAGTTGGGCACAGGGAGGCCAAGAGACCCAGTACTTC.

This sequence joins TRBV9 and TRBJ2-5, with TRBD1 matching 9 bases. Trimming removed 8 bases from V and 2 bases from J; junction bases left unmatched: 13. Germline CDR1 is SGDLS and CDR2 is YYNGEE. The CDR3 has 16 amino acids. The CDR3 sequence is CARWDRDSGEQETQYF. The CDR3 DNA follows: TGTGCCAGATGGGACAGGGACAGCGGGGAGCAAGAGACCCAGTACTTC.

DNA for the CDR3: TGTGCCAGCAGCTTAGTGATGGGGCCCAACACTGAAGCTTTCTTT. Amino acid sequence: CASSLVMGPNTEAFF. The chain carries TRBV7-9 and TRBJ1-1, with D possibly being TRBD1 (5 bases). There are 15 residues in the CDR3. V lost 1 base, J lost 2 bases, and 11 bases lay in between. Germline CDR1 SEHNR, CDR2 FQNEAQ (reference sequence).

This clone was seen a handful of times. The J gene is TRBJ1-1, the V gene TRBV19; D is uncertain. Germline CDR1 reads LNHDA; CDR2 reads SQIVND (reference sequence). Deletions cut 5 bases from V and 1 base from J, with 8 bases between. This CDR3 comprises 13 residues. The CDR3 is CASSVVSNTEAFF. CDR3 nucleotides: TGTGCCAGTAGTGTAGTGTCGAACACTGAAGCTTTCTTT.

The V call is TRBV27, the J call TRBJ1-1, with 8 nucleotides matching TRBD1. This CDR3 comprises 14 residues. V lost 0 bases and J lost 7; bases outside the gene matches: 4. Germline CDR1 is MNHEY and CDR2 is SMNVEV (reference sequence). The CDR3 sequence: CASSLSRGRDEAFF. The CDR3 region has the DNA TGTGCCAGCAGTTTATCCAGGGGGCGCGATGAAGCTTTCTTT.

The chain carries TRBV9 and TRBJ2-2; D may be TRBD2 (6 bases). The CDR3 covers 15 residues. V was clipped by 7 bases and J by 7 bases, with 20 bases between them. Germline CDR1 reads SGDLS; CDR2 reads YYNGEE. This CDR3 is CASGLTGTPGGELFF. The CDR3 nucleotides read TGTGCCAGCGGCCTCACCGGGACTCCCGGCGGGGAGCTGTTTTTT. The variable domain in full, with the rest retrieved from reference TRBV9 and TRBJ2-2, is DSGVTQTPKHLITATGQRVTLRCSPRSGDLSVYWYQQSLDQGLQFLIQYYNGEERAKGNILERFSAQQFPDLHSELNLSSLELGDSALYFCASGLTGTPGGELFFGEGSRLTVL.

The genes are TRBV5-4 and TRBJ1-4; D not resolved. The germline gives CDR1 SGHNT, CDR2 YYREEE (reference sequence). This CDR3 has 14 residues. V was pared by 0 bases and J by 7 bases, with 10 bases between. CDR3 sequence: CASSLVESGEKLFF. CDR3 DNA: TGTGCCAGCAGCTTGGTCGAGTCGGGTGAAAAACTGTTTTTT.

The genes are TRBV5-6 and TRBJ1-2; D uncertain. Trimming stripped 4 bases from V and 4 bases from J, with 17 bases between. Germline CDR1 reads SGHDT; CDR2 reads YYEEEE. The CDR3 extends over 15 amino acids. CDR3 protein: CASSLLGQPIYGYTF. For the CDR3, the DNA is TGTGCCAGCAGCCTTTTAGGGCAGCCAATCTATGGCTACACCTTC.

The CDR3 region is CAISDREKNTEAFF. The CDR3 coding sequence is TGTGCCATCAGTGACAGGGAGAAGAACACTGAAGCTTTCTTT. The chain links TRBV10-3 to TRBJ1-1; D is perhaps TRBD1 (5 bases). The CDR3 sequence is 14 residues long. Trimming left V 3 bases short and J 1 base short, with 9 bases between. The germline V gene encodes CDR1 ENHRY and CDR2 SYGVKD.

The rearrangement uses TRBV18 and TRBJ1-1, with 10 nucleotides matching TRBD1. With 4 bases clipped from V and 6 bases from J, the junction kept 8 bases outside the gene matches. This CDR3 region has 15 residues. Germline lookup yields CDR1 KGHSH and CDR2 LQKENI. The CDR3 is CASSRTGTGDAEAFF. The DNA for the CDR3 is TGTGCCAGCTCACGAACCGGGACAGGGGATGCTGAAGCTTTCTTT.

A single count supports this clone. The J gene is TRBJ2-6, the V gene TRBV6-1; D possibly corresponds to TRBD2 (7 bases). Germline CDR1 reads MNHNS; CDR2 reads SASEGT. The CDR3 loop spans 18 amino acids. Trimming left V 2 bases short and J 2 bases short, with 16 bases between. For the CDR3, the DNA is TGTGCCAGCAGTGAAAGGGGGGGAAAAGCCCCTGGGGCCAACGTCCTGACTTTC. Amino acid sequence: CASSERGGKAPGANVLTF.

The chain joins TRBV5-6 to TRBJ1-2; no firm D call. Germline CDR1 is SGHDT and CDR2 is YYEEEE. The CDR3 is 14 residues long. V lost 2 bases, J lost 3 bases, and 11 bases lay in between. CDR3 coding DNA: TGTGCCAGCAGCTTTGCGTTTGGGGACTATGGCTACACCTTC. This gives the protein CASSFAFGDYGYTF.

The rearrangement joins TRBV5-1 to TRBJ2-1, with D tentatively TRBD2 (5 bases). Trimming stripped 4 bases from V and 9 bases from J, with 20 bases between. The CDR3 has 15 residues. The germline V gene encodes CDR1 SGHRS and CDR2 YFSETQ. The CDR3 nucleotides are TGCGCCAGCAGCCCGATTATACTGGAAGGGAGTGAGCAGTTCTTC. Translated, it gives CASSPIILEGSEQFF.

The gene calls are TRBV2 and TRBJ2-7, with 7 bases lining up with TRBD2. The CDR3 runs to 14 residues. CDR1 SNHLY and CDR2 FYNNEI come from the germline V gene. The J segment lost 3 bases and the V segment lost 6 bases, leaving 8 bases of the junction unmatched. CDR3 DNA sequence: TGTGCCAGCAGAGTTGGCGGGGGTCACTACGAGCAGTACTTC. Encoded protein: CASRVGGGHYEQYF.

The gene calls are TRBV27 and TRBJ2-1; 7 bases are a match to TRBD2. The CDR3 contains 15 residues. The V and J ends lost 7 bases and 8 bases, in that order; junction bases with no gene match: 14. CDR1 is MNHEY, CDR2 SMNVEV, per germline (reference sequence). In nucleotides, the CDR3 is TGTGCCAGCACCAGGCGGGAGAGCGGGTCCTATGAGCAGTTCTTC. Translating it yields CASTRRESGSYEQFF.

The chain recombines TRBV30 with TRBJ2-5, with 10 bases identical to TRBD2. Germline CDR1 GTSNPN, CDR2 SVGIG (reference sequence). V gave up 0 bases and J gave up 4 bases; unmatched junction bases: 5. CDR3 length: 15 residues. CDR3 residues: CAWSVLAGMAETQYF. In DNA, the CDR3 is TGTGCCTGGAGTGTACTAGCGGGGATGGCAGAGACCCAGTACTTC.

J is TRBJ2-7 and V is TRBV2, with D possibly TRBD1 on 5 matching bases. Trimming left V 11 bases short and J 2 bases short, with 16 bases between. This CDR3 has 13 residues. CDR1 and CDR2 from the germline V gene are SNHLY and FYNNEI. CDR3 protein: CAGGAEKTYEQYF. The CDR3 nucleotides read TGTGCCGGTGGGGCAGAAAAGACCTACGAGCAGTACTTC.

The rearrangement uses TRBV18 and TRBJ2-2; D might be TRBD1 (5 bases). Germline V lookup: CDR1 KGHSH, CDR2 LQKENI. The CDR3 runs to 15 residues. Trimming stripped 8 bases from V and 1 base from J, with 14 bases between. CDR3 amino acids: CASARLQVNTGELFF. CDR3 DNA sequence: TGTGCCAGCGCAAGGCTACAGGTGAACACCGGGGAGCTGTTTTTT.

As to this clone: Within the sample, other DNA sequences also encode this same CDR3. The V and J genes are TRBV6-5 and TRBJ2-3; the match to TRBD2 covers 8 bases. The V gene end was trimmed by 6 bases and the J gene end by 0 bases; junction bases not matched to a gene: 5. Germline CDR1 reads MNHEY; CDR2 reads SVGAGI. This CDR3 contains 15 residues. CDR3 in amino acids: CASRSGGASTDTQYF. The CDR3 bases are TGTGCCAGCAGGTCGGGGGGGGCTAGCACAGATACGCAGTATTTT.

The chain has TRBV2 and TRBJ2-1; TRBD1 aligns across 8 bases. The J segment lost 8 bases and the V segment lost 8 bases, leaving 11 bases of the junction unmatched. This CDR3 is 14 amino acids long. Per germline, CDR1 SNHLY and CDR2 FYNNEI. The CDR3 here is CASLTDRVVDEQFF. CDR3 DNA sequence: TGTGCCAGCCTTACGGACAGGGTGGTCGATGAGCAGTTCTTC.

Notes on this clone: One junction end does not reproduce the germline sequence, and a read error may be involved. The CDR3 reads CAGSEAGTLYGELFF. In nucleotides, the CDR3 is TGTGCCGGCAGTGAGGCCGGGACCCTGTACGGGGAGCTGTTTTTT. The rearrangement uses TRBV2 and TRBJ2-2; D may match TRBD1 or TRBD2 (5 bases each). Germline V gives CDR1 SNHLY, CDR2 FYNNEI. This CDR3 contains 15 residues.

The rearrangement links TRBV4-3 to TRBJ2-3; D not resolved. Deletions cut 4 bases from V and 3 bases from J, with 11 bases between. CDR1 LGHNA and CDR2 YSLEER come from the germline V gene. CDR3 length: 14 amino acids. CDR3: CASSLDPTTDTQYF. The CDR3 DNA follows: TGCGCCAGCAGCCTCGACCCGACGACAGATACGCAGTATTTT.

The rearrangement links TRBV21-1 to TRBJ2-7. TRBV21-1 is annotated as a pseudogene. The length of the CDR3 is 16 residues. The CDR3 spells CASSPRPRRPSYEQYF. CDR3 sequence (DNA): TGTGCCAGCAGCCCCCGGCCCCGAAGGCCCTCCTACGAGCAGTACTTC.

The V and J genes are TRBV27 and TRBJ2-7; D may correspond to TRBD1 or TRBD2 (5 bases each). The germline CDR1 and CDR2 sequences are MNHEY and SMNVEV (reference sequence). The CDR3 is 15 residues long. V dropped 5 bases and J dropped 3 bases, with 17 bases sitting between them. CDR3 amino acids: CASSLFGALVYEQYF. The CDR3 DNA reads TGTGCCAGCAGTCTATTCGGGGCTCTAGTCTACGAGCAGTACTTC.

With respect to this clone: Other DNA sequences in the same sample also yield this CDR3. J is TRBJ2-7 and V is TRBV6-5; D gene unclear. This CDR3 region has 11 residues. V gave up 4 bases and J gave up 5 bases, with 6 bases separating them. Germline loops: CDR1 MNHEY, CDR2 SVGAGI. The CDR3 DNA follows: TGTGCCAGCAGTTCGTCCCACGAGCAGTACTTC. Its translation is CASSSSHEQYF.

This chain uses TRBV4-1 with TRBJ2-3, with D hard to call. The CDR3 spans 18 residues. V was pared by 0 bases and J by 0 bases, with 16 bases between. Per germline, CDR1 MGHRA and CDR2 YSYEKL. The CDR3 DNA reads TGCGCCAGCAGCCAAGAGCCCCCGGAAGTATTAAGCACAGATACGCAGTATTTT. Its protein is CASSQEPPEVLSTDTQYF.

For this clone: The junction departs from the called germline gene at one end, perhaps through a read error. This chain joins TRBV20-1 and TRBJ1-1; D is unresolved. Per germline, CDR1 DFQATT and CDR2 SNEGSKA (reference sequence). The CDR3 totals 11 residues. DNA for the CDR3: TGCAGTGCTAGCAGGCTCGCGGCCGGGATCTTT. Translating gives CSASRLAAGIF.